This is a list of T cell receptor beta chains from one sample in a study of CD8+CD57+ T cells in acquired aplastic anemia. TCRdb reanalysed the reads using MiXCR and keeps one entry per CDR3 protein. Counted here are more than 250,000 distinct CDR3 sequences, around 60% occurring once; the ten biggest clones make up approximately 8.2%. The sample consisted of sorted CD4+, CD8+, or CD8+CD57+ T cells (not recorded which) from PBMCs. The receptor source for this set is a human donor with severe aplastic anemia or a healthy control (not recorded which). CDR3s include the opening cysteine and the closing phenylalanine or tryptophan. The D gene is left open where the match is weak. The size entry is marked missing in some rows and otherwise reads once, few, many or a size class.

TRBV20-1	TRBJ2-2	-	-	TGCAGTGCTATATCGGGGGTGGCAGGGCAGACCGGGGAGCTGTTTTTT	CSAISGVAGQTGELFF
TRBV9	TRBJ2-2	-	-	TGTGCCAGCAGCGCAGCGGGCAGGGTAAAAATTGGCGGGGAGCTGTTTTTT	CASSAAGRVKIGGELFF
TRBV7-9	TRBJ2-7	many	-	TGTGCCAGCAGCTTAGCAGGGAAAGGGAGCACCGGCGAGCAGTACTTC	CASSLAGKGSTGEQYF
TRBV2	TRBJ1-6	-	-	TGTGCCAGCAGAACTGGGAATCTGCGGTCACCCCTCCACTTT	CASRTGNLRSPLHF
TRBV5-6	TRBJ2-7	-	TRBD2	TGTGCCAGCAGCCCGACTAGCGTGGACTACGAGCAGTACTTC	CASSPTSVDYEQYF
TRBV2	TRBJ1-5	-	-	TGTGCCAGCAGTGATAGGGCAGAAAATCAGCCCCAGCATTTT	CASSDRAENQPQHF
TRBV25-1	TRBJ2-7	many	-	TGTGCCAGCAGTGCAAAACGCGAGCAGTACTTC	CASSAKREQYF
TRBV24-1	TRBJ2-7	-	-	TGTGCCACCTACGGGGGGAGGGACAGGATACCCTACGAGCAGTACTTC	CATYGGRDRIPYEQYF
TRBV2	TRBJ1-1	-	-	TGTGCCAGCATAGCCCAGAACACTGAAGCTTCCTTT	CASIAQNTEASF
TRBV9	TRBJ1-2	-	-	TGTGCCAGCAGCCAGCGGGAGGTTGGCTACACCTTC	CASSQREVGYTF
TRBV9	TRBJ1-2	-	TRBD1	TGTGCCAGCAGCGAGCGCGCGCTTGAGACAGGGGATGGCTACACCTTC	CASSERALETGDGYTF